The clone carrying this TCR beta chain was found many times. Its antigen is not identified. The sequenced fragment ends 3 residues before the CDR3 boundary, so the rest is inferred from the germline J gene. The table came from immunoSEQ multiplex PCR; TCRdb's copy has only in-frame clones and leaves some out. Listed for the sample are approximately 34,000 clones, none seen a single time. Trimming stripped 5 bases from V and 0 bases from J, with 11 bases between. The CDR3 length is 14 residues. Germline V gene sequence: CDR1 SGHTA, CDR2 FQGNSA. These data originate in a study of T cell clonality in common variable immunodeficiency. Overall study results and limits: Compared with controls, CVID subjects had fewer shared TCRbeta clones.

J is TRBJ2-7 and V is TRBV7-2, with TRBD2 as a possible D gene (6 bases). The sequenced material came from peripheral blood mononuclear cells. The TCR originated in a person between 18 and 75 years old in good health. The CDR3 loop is CASSRSGFSYEQYF. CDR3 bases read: TGTGCCAGCAGCCGCAGCGGGTTCTCCTACGAG. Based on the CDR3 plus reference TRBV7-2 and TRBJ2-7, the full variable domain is GAGVSQSPSNKVTEKGKDVELRCDPISGHTALYWYRQSLGQGLEFLIYFQGNSAPDKSGLPSDRFSAERTGGSVSTLTIQRTQQEDSAVYLCASSRSGFSYEQYFGPGTRLTVT.